Below, one TCR beta chain is given with its context. Authors' data handling: Reference gene primers were amplified, and this amplification served to estimate nucleated cell counts. The protocol was immunoSEQ multiplex PCR, while the TCRdb copy is restricted to in-frame clones and leaves out a portion. That table supplies the V and J calls and clone size; D and trimming were determined from the DNA. The sample has roughly 77,000 clones; approximately 80% are singletons. The entry originates in a study of blood T cell repertoires in COVID-19. Looking at the study overall: PBMCs, B-cell-depleted T cells, or T cells were the source of the cDNA or gDNA that made up the material.

Unmatched junction bases numbered 12, after V lost 2 bases and J lost 8 bases. Germline assignment: CDR1 SGHTA and CDR2 FQGTGA. The CDR3 has 17 amino acids. This sequence was found in a man aged 55 to 70 with COVID-19, enrolled during active disease. Sequenced: peripheral blood. This chain connects TRBV7-3 to TRBJ2-1; TRBD2 matches 10 bases. The CDR3 reads CASSLPGGSGRRDEQFF. CDR3 in DNA: TGTGCCAGCAGCTTACCCGGCGGTAGCGGGAGGCGCGATGAGCAGTTCTTC.